A single count supports the clone carrying this TCR beta chain. These data originate in a study of OX40 agonist ivuxolimab in advanced cancers. Overall study: Checkpoint inhibitors had been given previously to approximately 41% of patients.

Libraries were prepared by immunoSEQ multiplex PCR; TCRdb keeps only in-frame clonotypes and omits some of them. The sample holds approximately 58,000 clones, just under 80% seen once. The CDR3 has 15 amino acids. Between the trimmed V and J ends, which lost 4 bases and 3 bases, there was a span of 15 bases. Germline loops: CDR1 LNHDA, CDR2 SQIVND (reference sequence). This receptor was obtained from an adult with an advanced solid tumor such as melanoma, head and neck, liver or kidney cancer. Sequenced material: CD4+ or CD8+ T cells sorted from blood, taken in a trial of the OX40 agonist ivuxolimab. The chain employs TRBV19 and TRBJ1-2; D is perhaps TRBD1 (5 bases). The CDR3: CASSRTLGGDYGYTF. As DNA, the CDR3 is TGTGCCAGTAGTAGGACCCTCGGGGGAGACTATGGCTACACCTTC.